This section outlines one TCR beta chain sequence together with its context. The antigen is unknown. The sample belongs to a study of CD8 T cells in Susac syndrome. Study-wide points: As the study acknowledged, the number of individuals in its TCR sequencing and HLA analysis was relatively small.

CDR1 is SNHLY and CDR2 is FYNNEI in the germline V gene. V shed 2 bases and J shed 3 bases, with 17 bases lying between them. The CDR3 totals 16 residues. Sequencing of TCR beta, carried out with a high-throughput approach, was applied to CD8+ and CD4+ T cells from the blood. Relapsing-remitting disease, either stable or active, was present in the treatment-naive patients who were the multiple sclerosis controls. An amount of RNA that ranged from 0.5 to 1 ug was reverse transcribed with random hexamers. TCRdb itself ran the immunoSEQ multiplex PCR reads through MiXCR, one entry per CDR3 protein. Among fewer than 200,000 distinct CDR3 sequences listed, approximately 95% were seen once.

The chain uses TRBV2 and TRBJ2-7; D perhaps matches TRBD1 (5 bases). The sequencing sample was made of CD8+ T cells from PBMCs. The clonotype comes from a human donor with multiple sclerosis. The CDR3 DNA sequence: TGTGCCAGCAGTGAACGGTCAGGGCCTAGACTCTACGAGCAGTACTTC. Translation: CASSERSGPRLYEQYF.